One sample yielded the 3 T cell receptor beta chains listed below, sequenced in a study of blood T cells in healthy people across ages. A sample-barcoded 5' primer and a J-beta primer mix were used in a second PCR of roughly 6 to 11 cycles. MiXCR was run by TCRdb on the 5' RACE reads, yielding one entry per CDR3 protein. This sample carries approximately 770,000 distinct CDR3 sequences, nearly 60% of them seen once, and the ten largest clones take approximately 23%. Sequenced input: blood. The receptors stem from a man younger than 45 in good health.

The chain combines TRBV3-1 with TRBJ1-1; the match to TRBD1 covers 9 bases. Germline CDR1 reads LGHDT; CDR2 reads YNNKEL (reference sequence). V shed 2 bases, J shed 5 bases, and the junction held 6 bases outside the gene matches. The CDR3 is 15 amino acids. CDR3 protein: CASSQSGQGRTEAFF. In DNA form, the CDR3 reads TGTGCCAGCAGCCAAAGTGGACAGGGGAGGACTGAAGCTTTCTTT. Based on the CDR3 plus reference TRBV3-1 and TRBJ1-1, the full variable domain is DTAVSQTPKYLVTQMGNDKSIKCEQNLGHDTMYWYKQDSKKFLKIMFSYNNKELIINETVPNRFSPKSPDKAHLNLHINSLELGDSAVYFCASSQSGQGRTEAFFGQGTRLTVV.

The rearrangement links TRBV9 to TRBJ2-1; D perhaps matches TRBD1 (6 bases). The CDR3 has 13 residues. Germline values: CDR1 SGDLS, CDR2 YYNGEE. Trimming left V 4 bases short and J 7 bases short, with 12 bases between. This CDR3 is CASSRTGWNEQFF. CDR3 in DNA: TGTGCCAGCAGCAGAACAGGGTGGAATGAGCAGTTCTTC.

The CDR3 DNA sequence: TGTGCCAGCGGACTTCCGACAGGGGGGCGGTACGAGCAGTACTTC. Protein sequence: CASGLPTGGRYEQYF. The V gene is TRBV28, the J gene TRBJ2-7; 9 bases are a match to TRBD1. The V and J ends lost 8 bases and 4 bases, in that order; junction bases with no gene match: 12. The CDR3 is made up of 15 amino acids. Per the germline V gene, CDR1 is MDHEN and CDR2 is SYDVKM.